This passage covers 3 T cell receptor beta chains from one sample sequenced in a study of control samples from healthy donors and cancer patients. TCRdb's copy holds only in-frame clones and misses some; the assay was immunoSEQ multiplex PCR. The sample yields 180,000 or so clones, 91% seen once. Specimen: blood. These receptors all come from a woman aged 30 to 39 in good health.

The rearrangement links TRBV9 to TRBJ1-4, with D maybe TRBD1 (6 bases). V was clipped by 3 bases and J by 8 bases, with 11 bases between them. The germline CDR1 and CDR2 sequences are SGDLS and YYNGEE. The CDR3 covers 13 residues. CDR3 residues: CASSGRDKEKLFF. CDR3 DNA: TGTGCCAGCAGCGGCCGGGACAAGGAAAAACTGTTTTTT.

The chain has TRBV18 and TRBJ1-1; D perhaps matches TRBD1 (6 bases). CDR1 is KGHSH, CDR2 LQKENI, per germline. Trimming removed 4 bases from V and 1 base from J, with 13 bases in between. CDR3 length: 15 amino acids. The CDR3 region has the DNA TGTGCCAGCTCACTTACAGGGTCAGGGAACACTGAAGCTTTCTTT. Encoded protein: CASSLTGSGNTEAFF.

This clone was observed a few times. The J gene is TRBJ1-1, the V gene TRBV5-6, with 10 bases aligning to TRBD1. Germline values: CDR1 SGHDT, CDR2 YYEEEE. Unmatched junction bases numbered 10, after V lost 5 bases and J lost 12 bases. This CDR3 is built from 13 residues. The CDR3: CASRKTGGAGTFF. The CDR3 DNA sequence: TGTGCCAGCAGAAAGACAGGGGGCGCTGGGACTTTCTTT.